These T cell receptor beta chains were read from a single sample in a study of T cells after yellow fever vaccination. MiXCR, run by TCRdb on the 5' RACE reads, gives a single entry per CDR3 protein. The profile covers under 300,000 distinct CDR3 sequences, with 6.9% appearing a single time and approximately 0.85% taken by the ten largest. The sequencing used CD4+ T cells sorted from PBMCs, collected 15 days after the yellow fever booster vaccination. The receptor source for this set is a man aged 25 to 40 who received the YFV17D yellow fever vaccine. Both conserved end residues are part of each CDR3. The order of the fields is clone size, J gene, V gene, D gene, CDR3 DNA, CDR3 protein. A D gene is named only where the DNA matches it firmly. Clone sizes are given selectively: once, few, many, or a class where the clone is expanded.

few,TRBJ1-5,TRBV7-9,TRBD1,TGTGCCAGCAAGGGGACAGGCTACAATCAGCCCCAGCATTTT,CASKGTGYNQPQHF
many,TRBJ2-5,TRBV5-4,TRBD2,TGTGCCAGCTCGCCCGGGACTAGCGGGAGTAACCAAGAGACCCAGTACTTC,CASSPGTSGSNQETQYF
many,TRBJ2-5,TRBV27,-,-,CASSSSTGGLETQYF
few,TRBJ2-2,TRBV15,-,TGTGCCACCAGCAGAGACCCCCCGGGGGCCGGGGAGCTGTTTTTT,CATSRDPPGAGELFF
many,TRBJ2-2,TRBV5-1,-,TGCGCCAGCAGCTTGGTACAGGGGAACACCGGGGAGCTGTTTTTT,CASSLVQGNTGELFF
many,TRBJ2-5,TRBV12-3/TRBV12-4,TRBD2,TGTGCCAGCAGTTTAGGGGCGGGAGGGGGAGAGACCCAGTACTTC,CASSLGAGGGETQYF
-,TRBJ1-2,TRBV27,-,TGTGCCAGCAGTTTGGGGCGGGGAATAGGTGGCTACACCTTC,CASSLGRGIGGYTF
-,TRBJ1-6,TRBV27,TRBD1,TGTGCCAGCAGTTTACCCCCGGGACAGGGAGGTAATTCACCCCTCCACTTT,CASSLPPGQGGNSPLHF
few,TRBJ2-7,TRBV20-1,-,TGCAGTGCTAGCAGTGACAGTATGAGTGAGCAGTACTTC,CSASSDSMSEQYF
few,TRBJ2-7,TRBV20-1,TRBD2,TGCAGTGCCGCCGGGGGGGGGCAGAATGTTTACGAGCAGTACTTC,CSAAGGGQNVYEQYF
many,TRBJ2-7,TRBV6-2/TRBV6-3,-,TGTGCCAGCACCCAAAGCTACGAGCAGTACTTC,CASTQSYEQYF
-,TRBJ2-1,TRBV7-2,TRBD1,TGTGCCAGCAGCACTACTTTTAACAGGGGAGAGTTCTTC,CASSTTFNRGEFF
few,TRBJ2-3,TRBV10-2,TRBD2,TGCGCCAGCGCAGGGACTAGCGGCACAGATACGCAGTATTTT,CASAGTSGTDTQYF
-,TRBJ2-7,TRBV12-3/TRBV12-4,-,TGTGCCAGCAGGGCTATCTACGAGCAGTACTTC,CASRAIYEQYF
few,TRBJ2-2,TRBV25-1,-,TGTGCCAGCAGTGCCCCTCGACCGGTTACCGGGGAGCTGTTTTTT,CASSAPRPVTGELFF
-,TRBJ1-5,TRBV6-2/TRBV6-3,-,TGTGCCAGCGGAGCCCAGCCCCAGCATTTT,CASGAQPQHF
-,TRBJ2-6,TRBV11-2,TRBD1,TGTGCCAGCAGCTCGGGGACAGGAGTCTCTGGGGCCAACGTCCTGACTTTC,CASSSGTGVSGANVLTF
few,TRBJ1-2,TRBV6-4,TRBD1,TGTGCCAGCAGTGATGGGACAGACCTGTTGCCTGGTAGCTACACCTTC,CASSDGTDLLPGSYTF
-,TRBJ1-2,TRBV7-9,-,TGTGCCAGCGGAGAGGGGGGCTATGGCTACACCTTC,CASGEGGYGYTF
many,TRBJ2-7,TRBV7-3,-,TGTGCCAAGACAACAGGGAATTTCGACGAGCAGTACTTC,CAKTTGNFDEQYF